One sample yielded the 10 T cell receptor beta chains listed below, sequenced in a study of blood T cell repertoires in COVID-19. Libraries were prepared by immunoSEQ multiplex PCR; TCRdb keeps only in-frame clonotypes and omits some of them. The sample lists under 250,000 clones; 80% to 90% were seen once. Sequencing used peripheral blood. The receptors were gathered from a man aged 40-55 years with active or convalescent COVID-19.

The rearrangement links TRBV11-2 to TRBJ2-7; 7 bases agree with TRBD2. The CDR3 spans 16 residues. The germline CDR1 and CDR2 sequences are SGHAT and FQNNGV. The junction had 8 bases not matched to a gene; V was cut back by 2 bases and J by 1 base. The CDR3 nucleotides read TGTGCCAGCAGCTTAATAAGAACTAGCGCATCCTACGAGCAGTACTTC. Its protein product is CASSLIRTSASYEQYF. Looking up the rest from reference TRBV11-2 and TRBJ2-7 gives the full variable domain: EAGVAQSPRYKIIEKRQSVAFWCNPISGHATLYWYQQILGQGPKLLIQFQNNGVVDDSQLPKDRFSAERLKGVDSTLKIQPAKLEDSAVYLCASSLIRTSASYEQYFGPGTRLTVT.

Concerning this clone itself: The same CDR3 is also encoded by other DNA sequences in this sample. The rearrangement joins TRBV12-3 or TRBV12-4 to TRBJ1-1; D possibly corresponds to TRBD1 (5 bases). There are 13 residues in the CDR3. The V and J ends lost 3 bases and 1 base respectively, with 6 bases between them. CDR3: CASSLGRNTEAFF. The CDR3 DNA reads as TGTGCCAGCAGTTTGGGGCGGAACACTGAAGCTTTCTTT.

The rearrangement links TRBV19 to TRBJ2-6; 9 bases match TRBD1. CDR1 LNHDA and CDR2 SQIVND come from the germline V gene (reference sequence). This CDR3 has 18 amino acids. The V segment lost 1 base and the J segment 0 bases; nucleotides outside the gene matches: 4. The chain's CDR3 is CASSIVGQGSSGANVLTF. CDR3 in DNA: TGTGCCAGTAGTATAGTGGGACAGGGAAGCTCTGGGGCCAACGTCCTGACTTTC.

The chain couples TRBV12-3 or TRBV12-4 to TRBJ1-4; tentatively, D is TRBD1 (6 bases). Between the trimmed V and J ends, which lost 7 bases and 8 bases, there was a span of 11 bases. CDR3 length: 12 residues. CDR3 amino acids: CASKRGGEKLFF. As DNA, the CDR3 is TGTGCCAGCAAAAGGGGGGGGGAAAAACTGTTTTTT.

The chain is built from TRBV6-4 and TRBJ1-1; D is possibly TRBD1 (5 bases). The germline V gene has CDR1 MRHNA and CDR2 SNTAGT. The CDR3 length is 14 residues. V was clipped by 6 bases and J by 1 base, with 12 bases between them. The CDR3 loop is CASSQDNSNTEAFF. The CDR3 nucleotides are TGTGCCAGCAGCCAGGACAATTCGAACACTGAAGCTTTCTTT.

The V call is TRBV12-3 or TRBV12-4, the J call TRBJ1-4; unclear D gene. Trimming removed 3 bases at V and 5 bases at J, with 7 bases between. This CDR3 is 13 amino acids long. In DNA, the CDR3 is TGTGCCAGCAGTTTCGGGTTCAATGAAAAACTGTTTTTT. Translated: CASSFGFNEKLFF.

This clone was detected once. The rearrangement links TRBV10-1 to TRBJ2-1; 7 bases line up with TRBD2. V was pared by 2 bases and J by 0 bases, with 1 base of the junction left unmatched. This CDR3 spans 15 amino acids. Germline lookup yields CDR1 WNHNN and CDR2 SYGVQD (reference sequence). CDR3 sequence: CASSEERGSYNEQFF. The CDR3 nucleotides read TGCGCCAGCAGTGAGGAGCGGGGCTCCTACAATGAGCAGTTCTTC.

This clone was seen only a few times. The chain carries TRBV19 and TRBJ1-2; tentatively, D is TRBD1 (5 bases). V lost 2 bases and J 5 bases, leaving 9 bases between the germline ends. Per germline, CDR1 LNHDA and CDR2 SQIVND (reference sequence). The CDR3 length is 13 residues. The DNA of the CDR3 is TGTGCCAGTAGTATACGGGGGGAATATGGCTACACCTTC. It yields the protein CASSIRGEYGYTF.

The V call is TRBV14, the J call TRBJ2-5; 8 bases fit TRBD1. Trimming at V came to 4 bases and at J to 3 bases, leaving 10 bases not matched to a gene. The germline V gene encodes CDR1 SGHDN and CDR2 FVKESK. CDR3 length equals 16 residues. The CDR3 protein is CASSRKLWTGKETQYF. CDR3 DNA sequence: TGTGCCAGCAGCCGAAAGCTATGGACAGGGAAAGAGACCCAGTACTTC.

The chain couples TRBV12-3 or TRBV12-4 to TRBJ1-5, with D perhaps TRBD1 (6 bases). CDR3 size: 13 residues. Trimming removed 7 bases at V and 11 bases at J, with 18 bases between. As DNA, the CDR3 is TGTGCCAGCACCTGGGGGGGCTACGGAGCCCAGCATTTT. Its translation is CASTWGGYGAQHF.